This T cell receptor (beta chain) was retrieved from a study of post-analysis software for immune sequencing data. Study overall: There were relapsing-remitting, secondary progressive and progressive-relapsing multiple sclerosis among the disease courses included.

In regard to this clonotype: Its antigen is currently unknown.

Tagging with unique molecular identifiers was a feature of the TCR beta cDNA libraries. TCRdb reanalysed the PCR reads using MiXCR and keeps one entry per CDR3 protein. The sample has 150,000 to 200,000 distinct CDR3 sequences, about 30% seen once. Germline CDR1 LGHDT, CDR2 YNNKEL (reference sequence). The ends lost 0 bases at V and 10 bases at J; junction bases unmatched: 12. The CDR3 is 16 residues long. The study's findings and limits: Elevated frequency relative to controls characterized several TRBV segments in patients, TRBV5-6, TRBV5-1 and TRBV20-1 among them. Among multiple sclerosis patients, normalized Chao1 diversity was significantly below that of controls. Those samples that were prepared in the same batch co-clustered strongly by F measure.

The specimen sequenced was blood. This sequence originates from a girl aged 10 to 17 with multiple sclerosis. The rearrangement uses TRBV3-1 and TRBJ2-1, with 7 bases lining up with TRBD2. The chain's CDR3 is CASSQDIIAGPREQFF. In DNA, the CDR3 is TGTGCCAGCAGCCAAGATATAATAGCGGGCCCGAGGGAGCAGTTCTTC.